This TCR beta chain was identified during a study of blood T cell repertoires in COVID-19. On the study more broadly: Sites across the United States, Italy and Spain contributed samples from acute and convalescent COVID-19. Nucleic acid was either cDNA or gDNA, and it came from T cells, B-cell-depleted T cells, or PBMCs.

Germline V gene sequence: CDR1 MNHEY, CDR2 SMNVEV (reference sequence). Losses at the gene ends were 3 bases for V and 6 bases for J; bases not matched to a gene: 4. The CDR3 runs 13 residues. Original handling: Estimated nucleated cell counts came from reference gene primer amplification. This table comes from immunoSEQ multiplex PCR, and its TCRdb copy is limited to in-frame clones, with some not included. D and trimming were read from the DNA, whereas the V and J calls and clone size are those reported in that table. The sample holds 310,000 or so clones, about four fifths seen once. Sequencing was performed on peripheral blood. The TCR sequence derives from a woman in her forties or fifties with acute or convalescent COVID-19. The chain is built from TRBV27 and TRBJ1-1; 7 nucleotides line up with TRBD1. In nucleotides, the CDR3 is TGTGCCAGCAGTTTTAGGGGGCTAGCTGAAGCTTTCTTT. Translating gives CASSFRGLAEAFF.